This entry lists 9 T cell receptor beta chains sequenced from one sample in a study of CD8 T cells in ankylosing spondylitis. TCRdb processed the 5' RACE reads anew with MiXCR; each CDR3 protein has one entry. Here the sample spans over 100,000 distinct CDR3 sequences, about an eighth being singletons. The specimen was blood, either unsorted or a sorted T cell fraction (not recorded which). The receptors originated from a female donor with ankylosing spondylitis or in good health (not recorded which).

Details on this clonotype: A much more abundant neighbour one base away suggests this may be a read error. The rearrangement joins TRBV7-2 to TRBJ2-3; no clear D gene. The ends were cut back, 5 bases at V and 4 bases at J, with 19 bases in the middle. The CDR3 is made up of 16 amino acids. Germline V gene sequence: CDR1 SGHTA, CDR2 FQGNSA. The CDR3 is CASSPQRLRMADTQYF. As DNA, the CDR3 is TGTGCCAGCAGCCCACAAAGGTTGAGGATGGCAGATACGCAGTATTTT. Using reference TRBV7-2 and TRBJ2-3 for the parts outside the CDR3, the full variable domain is GAGVSQSPSNKVTEKGKDVELRCDPISGHTALYWYRQSLGQGLEFLIYFQGNSAPDKSGLPSDRFSAERTGGSVSTLTIQRTQQEDSAVYLCASSPQRLRMADTQYFGPGTRLTVL.

This clonotype was counted at least ten times. The genes are TRBV5-1 and TRBJ1-1; D possibly corresponds to TRBD1 (5 bases). The CDR3 has 15 residues. The germline V and J ends were trimmed by 1 base and 6 bases, with 16 bases remaining between them. Germline CDR1 reads SGHRS; CDR2 reads YFSETQ. CDR3 residues: CASSLTLPGIAEAFF. CDR3 nucleotides: TGCGCCAGCAGCTTGACGCTTCCAGGGATCGCTGAAGCTTTCTTT. Looking up the rest from reference TRBV5-1 and TRBJ1-1 gives the full variable domain: KAGVTQTPRYLIKTRGQQVTLSCSPISGHRSVSWYQQTPGQGLQFLFEYFSETQRNKGNFPGRFSGRQFSNSRSEMNVSTLELGDSALYLCASSLTLPGIAEAFFGQGTRLTVV.

This clonotype was seen many times. This chain joins TRBV12-3 or TRBV12-4 and TRBJ2-1; 10 bases agree with TRBD2. Losses at the gene ends were 7 bases for V and 9 bases for J; bases not matched to a gene: 6. The CDR3 consists of 13 residues. In DNA form, the CDR3 reads TGTGCCAGCAAGCGGGGGGGCTACCCTGAGCAGTTCTTC. It specifies CASKRGGYPEQFF.

This clonotype was recorded many times. This chain links TRBV28 with TRBJ2-1; TRBD1 aligns across 12 bases. Looked up from germline, CDR1 is MDHEN and CDR2 is SYDVKM. Unmatched junction bases numbered 5, after V lost 4 bases and J lost 7 bases. This CDR3 has 15 residues. CDR3 DNA: TGTGCCAGCAGTTCATGGGACAGGGGGCCGAATGAGCAGTTCTTC. Translated, it gives CASSSWDRGPNEQFF.

This clonotype was counted only a few times. The V and J genes are TRBV21-1 and TRBJ2-7; TRBD1, the table's D call, was not compared with the DNA. TRBV21-1 is termed a pseudogene. This CDR3 has 15 amino acids. The CDR3 reads CASSKGGQVRDEQYF. The CDR3 DNA reads as TGTGCCAGCAGCAAGGGGGGACAGGTTCGGGACGAGCAGTACTTC.

Ten or more counts support this clonotype. The rearrangement links TRBV20-1 to TRBJ2-1, with TRBD2 as a possible D gene (6 bases). Germline lookup yields CDR1 DFQATT and CDR2 SNEGSKA (reference sequence). The CDR3 consists of 15 residues. Trimming removed 2 bases from V and 3 bases from J, with 14 bases in between. CDR3 DNA: TGCAGTGCTAGAAAAGCCGGGACTGGCTACAATGAGCAGTTCTTC. As protein: CSARKAGTGYNEQFF.

The CDR3 loop reads CASSTYSEETQYF. CDR3 in DNA: TGTGCCAGCAGCACCTACTCGGAGGAGACCCAGTACTTC. The rearrangement links TRBV7-2 to TRBJ2-5; no clear D gene. The V gene's germline CDR1 is SGHTA and CDR2 FQGNSA. The ends were cut back, 5 bases at V and 5 bases at J, with 12 bases in the middle. The CDR3 covers 13 residues.

This clonotype was detected many times. The chain recombines TRBV10-1 with TRBJ2-1; 8 nucleotides agree with TRBD1. This CDR3 comprises 15 residues. The J segment lost 6 bases and the V segment lost 0 bases, leaving 4 bases of the junction unmatched. Germline V CDR1 and CDR2: WNHNN, SYGVQD (reference sequence). CDR3 nucleotide sequence: TGCGCCAGCAGTGAGTCTGGACAGGGTTTCAATGAGCAGTTCTTC. It yields the protein CASSESGQGFNEQFF.

This clonotype was seen repeatedly, ten times or more. The chain has TRBV29-1 and TRBJ1-2; weak D call: TRBD1 (5 bases). The CDR3 totals 12 residues. V shed 4 bases and J shed 2 bases, with 8 bases lying between them. The germline V gene has CDR1 SQVTM and CDR2 ANQGSEA. The CDR3 loop is CSVVDKNYGYTF. The CDR3 nucleotides are TGCAGCGTTGTGGACAAAAACTATGGCTACACCTTC.